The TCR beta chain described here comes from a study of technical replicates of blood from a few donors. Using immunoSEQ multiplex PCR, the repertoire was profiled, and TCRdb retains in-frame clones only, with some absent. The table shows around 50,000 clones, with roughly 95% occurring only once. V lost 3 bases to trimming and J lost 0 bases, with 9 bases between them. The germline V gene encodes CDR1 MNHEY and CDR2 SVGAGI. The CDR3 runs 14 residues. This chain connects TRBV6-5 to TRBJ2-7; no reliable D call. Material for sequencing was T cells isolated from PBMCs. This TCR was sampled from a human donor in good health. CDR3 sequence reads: CASSYTYSSYEQYF. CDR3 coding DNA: TGTGCCAGCAGTTATACTTACAGCTCCTACGAGCAGTACTTC.